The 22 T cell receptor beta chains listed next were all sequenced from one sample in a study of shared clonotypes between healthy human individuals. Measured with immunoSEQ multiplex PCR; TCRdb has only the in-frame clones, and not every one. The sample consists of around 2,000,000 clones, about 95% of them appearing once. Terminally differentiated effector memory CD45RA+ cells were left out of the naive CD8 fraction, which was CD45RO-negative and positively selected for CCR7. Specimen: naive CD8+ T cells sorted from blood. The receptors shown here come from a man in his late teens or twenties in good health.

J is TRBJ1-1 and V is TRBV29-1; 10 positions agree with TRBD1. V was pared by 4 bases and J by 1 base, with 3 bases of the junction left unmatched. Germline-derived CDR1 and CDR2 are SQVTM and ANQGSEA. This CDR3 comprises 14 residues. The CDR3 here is CSVAGTGENTEAFF. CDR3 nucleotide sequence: TGCAGCGTTGCGGGGACAGGGGAGAACACTGAAGCTTTCTTT.

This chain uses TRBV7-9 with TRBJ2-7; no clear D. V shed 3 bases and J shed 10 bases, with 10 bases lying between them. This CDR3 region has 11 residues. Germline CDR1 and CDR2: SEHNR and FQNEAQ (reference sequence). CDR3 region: CASSFGSGQYF. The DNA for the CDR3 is TGTGCCAGCAGCTTCGGATCAGGACAGTACTTC.

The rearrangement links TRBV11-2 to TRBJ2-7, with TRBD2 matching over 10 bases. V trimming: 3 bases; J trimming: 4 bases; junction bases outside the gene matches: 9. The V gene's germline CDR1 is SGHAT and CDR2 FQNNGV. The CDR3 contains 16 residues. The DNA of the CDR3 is TGTGCCAGCAGCTTTCCAGCTAGCGGGAGTCGGTACGAGCAGTACTTC. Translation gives CASSFPASGSRYEQYF.

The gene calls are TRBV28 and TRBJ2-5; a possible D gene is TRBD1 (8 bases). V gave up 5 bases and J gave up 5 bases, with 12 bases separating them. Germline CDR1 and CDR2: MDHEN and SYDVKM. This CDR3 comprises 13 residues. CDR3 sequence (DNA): TGTGCCAGCAGTGGACAGGGAGGGGAGACCCAGTACTTC. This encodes CASSGQGGETQYF.

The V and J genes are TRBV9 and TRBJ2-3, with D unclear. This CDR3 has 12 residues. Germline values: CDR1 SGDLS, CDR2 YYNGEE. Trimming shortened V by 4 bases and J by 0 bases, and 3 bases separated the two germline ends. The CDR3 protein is CASSMSTDTQYF. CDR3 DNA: TGTGCCAGCAGCATGAGCACAGATACGCAGTATTTT. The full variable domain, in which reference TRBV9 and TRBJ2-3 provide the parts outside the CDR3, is DSGVTQTPKHLITATGQRVTLRCSPRSGDLSVYWYQQSLDQGLQFLIQYYNGEERAKGNILERFSAQQFPDLHSELNLSSLELGDSALYFCASSMSTDTQYFGPGTRLTVL.

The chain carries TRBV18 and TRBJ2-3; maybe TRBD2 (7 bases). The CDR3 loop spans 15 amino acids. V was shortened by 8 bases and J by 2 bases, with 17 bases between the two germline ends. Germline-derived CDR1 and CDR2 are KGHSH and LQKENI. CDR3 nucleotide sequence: TGTGCCAGCCCTCAAGAGGGGGGGAACACAGATACGCAGTATTTT. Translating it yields CASPQEGGNTDTQYF.

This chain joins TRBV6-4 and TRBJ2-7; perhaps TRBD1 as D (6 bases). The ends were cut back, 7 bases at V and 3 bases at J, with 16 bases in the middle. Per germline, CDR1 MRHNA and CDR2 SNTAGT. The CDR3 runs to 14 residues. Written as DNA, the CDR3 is TGTGCCAGCATACGGGCCTCAGGGGTCTACGAGCAGTACTTC. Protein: CASIRASGVYEQYF.

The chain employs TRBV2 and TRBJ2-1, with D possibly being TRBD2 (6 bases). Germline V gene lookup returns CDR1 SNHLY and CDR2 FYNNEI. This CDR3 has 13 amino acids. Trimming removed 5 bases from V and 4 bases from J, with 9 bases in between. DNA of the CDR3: TGTGCCAGCAGTTCGGAGGGGTACAATGAGCAGTTCTTC. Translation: CASSSEGYNEQFF.

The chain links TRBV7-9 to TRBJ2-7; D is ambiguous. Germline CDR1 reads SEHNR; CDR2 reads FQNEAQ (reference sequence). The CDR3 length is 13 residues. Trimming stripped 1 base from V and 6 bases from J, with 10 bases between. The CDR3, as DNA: TGTGCCAGCAGCTTAGACACCCCCCTCGAGCAGTACTTC. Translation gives CASSLDTPLEQYF.

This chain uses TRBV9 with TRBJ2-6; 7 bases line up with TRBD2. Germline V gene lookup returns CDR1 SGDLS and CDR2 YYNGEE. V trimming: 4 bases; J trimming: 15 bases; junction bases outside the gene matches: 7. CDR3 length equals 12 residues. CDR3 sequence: CASSPGEGALTF. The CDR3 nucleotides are TGTGCCAGCAGCCCCGGGGAGGGTGCCCTGACTTTC.

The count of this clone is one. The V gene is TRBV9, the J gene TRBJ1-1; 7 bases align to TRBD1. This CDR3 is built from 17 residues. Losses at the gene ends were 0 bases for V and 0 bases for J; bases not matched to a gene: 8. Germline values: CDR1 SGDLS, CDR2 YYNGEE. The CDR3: CASSVGAGGGMNTEAFF. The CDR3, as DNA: TGTGCCAGCAGCGTAGGGGCAGGAGGGGGCATGAACACTGAAGCTTTCTTT.

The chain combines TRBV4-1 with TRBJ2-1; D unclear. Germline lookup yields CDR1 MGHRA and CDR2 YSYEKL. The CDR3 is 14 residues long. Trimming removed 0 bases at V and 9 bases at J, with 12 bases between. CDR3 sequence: CASSQEGGSLEQFF. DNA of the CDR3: TGCGCCAGCAGCCAAGAGGGCGGCTCGCTTGAGCAGTTCTTC.

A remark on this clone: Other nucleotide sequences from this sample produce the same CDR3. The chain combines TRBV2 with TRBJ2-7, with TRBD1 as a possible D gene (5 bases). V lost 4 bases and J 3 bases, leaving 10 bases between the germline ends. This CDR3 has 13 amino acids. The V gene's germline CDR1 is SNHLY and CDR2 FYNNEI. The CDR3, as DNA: TGTGCCAGCAGTGTAGGCAGGGACTACGAGCAGTACTTC. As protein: CASSVGRDYEQYF.

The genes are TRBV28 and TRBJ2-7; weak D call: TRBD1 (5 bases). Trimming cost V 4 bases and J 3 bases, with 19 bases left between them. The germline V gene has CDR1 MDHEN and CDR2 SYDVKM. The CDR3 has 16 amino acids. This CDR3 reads CASSSGFGTSNYEQYF. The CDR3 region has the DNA TGTGCCAGCAGTTCAGGGTTTGGCACCTCGAACTACGAGCAGTACTTC. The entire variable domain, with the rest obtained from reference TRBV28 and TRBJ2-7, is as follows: DVKVTQSSRYLVKRTGEKVFLECVQDMDHENMFWYRQDPGLGLRLIYFSYDVKMKEKGDIPEGYSVSREKKERFSLILESASTNQTSMYLCASSSGFGTSNYEQYFGPGTRLTVT.

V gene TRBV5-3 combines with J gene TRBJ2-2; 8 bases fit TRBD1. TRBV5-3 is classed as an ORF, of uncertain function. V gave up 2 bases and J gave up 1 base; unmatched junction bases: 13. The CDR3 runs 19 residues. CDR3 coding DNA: TGTGCCAGAAGCTTCTTACTCGGACCCGGGACAGGGAACACCGGGGAGCTGTTTTTT. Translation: CARSFLLGPGTGNTGELFF.

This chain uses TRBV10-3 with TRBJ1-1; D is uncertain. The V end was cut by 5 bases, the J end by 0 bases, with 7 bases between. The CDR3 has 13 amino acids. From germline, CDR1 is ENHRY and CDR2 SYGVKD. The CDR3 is CAISSALNTEAFF. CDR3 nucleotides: TGTGCCATCAGTTCGGCCCTGAACACTGAAGCTTTCTTT.

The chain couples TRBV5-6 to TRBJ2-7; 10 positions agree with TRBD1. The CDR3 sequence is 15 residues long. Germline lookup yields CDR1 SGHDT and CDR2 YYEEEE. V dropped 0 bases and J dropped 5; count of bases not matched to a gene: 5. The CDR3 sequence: CASSLGGTGANEQYF. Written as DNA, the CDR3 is TGTGCCAGCAGCTTGGGCGGGACAGGGGCAAACGAGCAGTACTTC.

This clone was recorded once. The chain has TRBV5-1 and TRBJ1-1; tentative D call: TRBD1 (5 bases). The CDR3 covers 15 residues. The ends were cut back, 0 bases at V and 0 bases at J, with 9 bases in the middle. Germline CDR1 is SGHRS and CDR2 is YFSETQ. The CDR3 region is CASSLGRQLNTEAFF. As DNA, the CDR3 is TGCGCCAGCAGCTTGGGCCGACAGCTGAACACTGAAGCTTTCTTT.

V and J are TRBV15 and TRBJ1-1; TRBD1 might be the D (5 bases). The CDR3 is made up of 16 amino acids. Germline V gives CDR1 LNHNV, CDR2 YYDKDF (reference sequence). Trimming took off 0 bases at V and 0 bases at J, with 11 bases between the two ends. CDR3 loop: CATSRDQGLMNTEAFF. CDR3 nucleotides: TGTGCCACCAGCAGAGATCAGGGACTTATGAACACTGAAGCTTTCTTT.

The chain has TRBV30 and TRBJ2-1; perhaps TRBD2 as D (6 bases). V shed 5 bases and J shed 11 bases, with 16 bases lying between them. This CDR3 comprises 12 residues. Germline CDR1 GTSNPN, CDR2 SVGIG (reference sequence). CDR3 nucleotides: TGTGCCTGGTTAGCGGTCGATCGTCAGCAGTTCTTC. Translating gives CAWLAVDRQQFF.

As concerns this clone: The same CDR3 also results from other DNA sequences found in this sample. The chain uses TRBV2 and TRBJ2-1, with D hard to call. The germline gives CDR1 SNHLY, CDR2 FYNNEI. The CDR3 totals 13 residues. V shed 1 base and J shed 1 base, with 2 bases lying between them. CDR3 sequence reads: CASSEGSYNEQFF. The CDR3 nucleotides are TGTGCCAGCAGTGAAGGTTCCTACAATGAGCAGTTCTTC.

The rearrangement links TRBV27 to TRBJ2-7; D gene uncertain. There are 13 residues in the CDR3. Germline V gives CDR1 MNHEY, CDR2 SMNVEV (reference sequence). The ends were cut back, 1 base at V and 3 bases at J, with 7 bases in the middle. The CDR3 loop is CASSLFPRYEQYF. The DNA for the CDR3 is TGTGCCAGCAGTTTATTCCCCCGCTACGAGCAGTACTTC.